This T cell receptor beta chain was identified in a study of T-cell reconstitution after alpha-beta-depleted transplantation in children. Whole-study results and caveats: Newly produced T cells mostly provided counts and TCRbeta diversity after one year, as hyperexpanded clones declined. Where alpha-beta T cells came from about two months after transplant was reportedly several hundred expanded graft clones. High day-60 TCRbeta diversity in some patients came from surviving recipient T cells and thymic progenitors.

V was clipped by 3 bases and J by 4 bases, with 10 bases between them. CDR1 is MDHEN and CDR2 is SYDVKM in the germline V gene. The CDR3 spans 13 residues. The authors prepared the TCRbeta library with unique molecular identifiers. Each CDR3 protein is one row after TCRdb ran MiXCR on the PCR reads. The data hold 70,000 or so distinct CDR3 sequences, with about a tenth observed a single time. This clonotype occurred many times. Its antigen is not identified. The J gene is TRBJ2-7, the V gene TRBV28; no firm D call. This TCR came from a boy aged 10-17 years with acute myeloid leukemia, due to receive a stem cell transplant. The sample here was PBMCs, taken before TCRalphabeta/CD19-depleted stem cell transplant. The CDR3 region is CASSLGSFYEQYF. The CDR3 DNA reads as TGTGCCAGCAGTTTGGGCAGCTTTTACGAGCAGTACTTC.